Listed below are T cell receptor beta chains from one sample, sequenced in a study of early T cells in non-severe SARS-CoV-2 infection. TCRdb re-analysed the 5' RACE reads in MiXCR, keeping a single row per CDR3 protein. Of roughly 40,000 distinct CDR3 sequences detected, around 6.1% appear once; the ten largest clones hold over 10%. Sequencing used whole blood. The receptor source for this set is an adult who was a healthcare worker with PCR-confirmed SARS-CoV-2 infection or an uninfected control (not recorded which). Each CDR3 is given with its conserved first and last residue. D genes are given only for firm matches.

TRBV6-5,-,TRBJ2-1,CASGDGFSEQFF
TRBV6-2/TRBV6-3,-,TRBJ2-3,CASSYSISGTSTDTQYF
TRBV7-7,TRBD1,TRBJ2-1,CASSSDRGAEQFF
TRBV6-1,-,TRBJ1-5,CASSVSGLMAQHF
TRBV7-9,TRBD1,TRBJ1-1,CASSSRDRNTEAFF
TRBV5-1,TRBD2,TRBJ2-1,CASSIGLAGGYNEQFF
TRBV12-3/TRBV12-4,-,TRBJ2-1,CASSLAANEQFF
TRBV4-2,TRBD1,TRBJ2-1,CASSQSPGQGRYNEQFF
TRBV14,-,TRBJ1-1,CASSQVKGEAFF
TRBV3-1,-,TRBJ1-4,CASSVQGATNEKLFF
TRBV19,TRBD2,TRBJ2-7,CASSIGLAPSYEQYF
TRBV29-1,-,TRBJ2-3,CSVRGTDTQYF
TRBV5-6,TRBD1,TRBJ2-5,CASSPTGPQETQYF
TRBV7-9,-,TRBJ2-3,CASSPEGSYTDTQYF
TRBV20-1,-,TRBJ1-4,CSARDPVGNGEKLFF
TRBV4-2,TRBD1,TRBJ2-7,CASSPNGDSSYEQYF
TRBV19,-,TRBJ1-2,CASSSDGRDYGYTF
TRBV7-2,-,TRBJ1-6,CASSPRPGDSPLHF
TRBV6-1,-,TRBJ2-3,CASTLDGSTDTQYF
TRBV28,TRBD1,TRBJ1-6,CASSLTGDPSPLHF
TRBV20-1,-,TRBJ1-6,CSASQGWGNSPLHF
TRBV5-1,-,TRBJ2-2,CASSLEREKGGELFF
TRBV6-1,-,TRBJ1-1,CASKRGGERAEAFF
TRBV28,-,TRBJ2-7,CASSFGPADNSYEQYF
TRBV6-1,-,TRBJ1-5,CASSEGNQPQHF
TRBV20-1,-,TRBJ2-5,CSARDLVLETQYF
TRBV20-1,TRBD2,TRBJ2-7,CSTLAEDYEQYF
TRBV30,-,TRBJ1-1,CAWARSTEAFF
TRBV12-3/TRBV12-4,TRBD1,TRBJ2-7,CASSNSGGLSYEQYF
TRBV3-1,-,TRBJ1-6,CASSQATWGGNQSPLHF
TRBV12-3/TRBV12-4,-,TRBJ2-2,CASSLELADTGELFF
TRBV20-1,TRBD1,TRBJ1-1,CSAQDRANTEAFF
TRBV30,-,TRBJ2-2,CAWRSGNGELFF
TRBV20-1,-,TRBJ1-2,CSARDPATNYGYTF
TRBV7-2,TRBD2,TRBJ2-1,CASRAGTSNEQFF
TRBV11-3,TRBD1,TRBJ1-1,CASSSGQGSEAFF
TRBV20-1,-,TRBJ2-5,CSAGTVKETQYF
TRBV11-2,-,TRBJ2-7,CASSWGRGLPYEQYF